The rows below give T cell receptor beta chains drawn from one sample of a study of blood T cell dynamics during melanoma immunotherapy. Only in-frame clones appear in the TCRdb table, and some are missing; sequencing was by immunoSEQ multiplex PCR. This sample has around 15,000 clones; around 85% occur once, and the top ten carry approximately 4.2%. The material sequenced was blood, taken from a patient treated with checkpoint blockade. These receptors were collected from a human donor with melanoma. Both conserved end residues are part of each CDR3. D genes are given only for firm matches. Clone sizes are given selectively: once, few, many, or a class where the clone is expanded.

DNA	CDR3	V	J	D	size
TGTGCCAGCAGTTACACGGACAGGGGTTACGAGCAGTACTTC	CASSYTDRGYEQYF	TRBV6-5	TRBJ2-7	TRBD1	once
TGTGCCAGCAGCTTTACTGAGACCACGCAGTATTTT	CASSFTETTQYF	TRBV7-9	TRBJ2-3	-	-
TGTGCCAGCAGCTTAAATCAGCTAGCGGGGGGAAACACCGGGGAGCTGTTTTTT	CASSLNQLAGGNTGELFF	TRBV11-3	TRBJ2-2	TRBD2	-
TGTGCCAGCAGTAACAAGGACGTACCGACCTACGAGCAGTACTTC	CASSNKDVPTYEQYF	TRBV27	TRBJ2-7	-	-
TGTGCCAGCAGTCCAGGGAGTGGCTACACCTTC	CASSPGSGYTF	TRBV11-1	TRBJ1-2	-	-
TGCGCCAGCAGTGAGTCGGGGCTAGCTCAAAAGACCCAGTACTTC	CASSESGLAQKTQYF	TRBV10-1	TRBJ2-5	-	-
TGCGCCAGCAGCTTGGCACAGTACACAGATACGCAGTATTTT	CASSLAQYTDTQYF	TRBV5-1	TRBJ2-3	-	-
TGTGCCAGCAGCTTAGGGGGTGAAGAGACCCAGTACTTC	CASSLGGEETQYF	TRBV11-1	TRBJ2-5	-	-
TGCGCCAGCAGCCAAGAGGGGGGAACCGGGGAGCTGTTTTTT	CASSQEGGTGELFF	TRBV4-1	TRBJ2-2	-	-
TGTGCCAGCAGCTTAGCCGGGATTCGACCCTACGAGCAGTACTTC	CASSLAGIRPYEQYF	TRBV7-9	TRBJ2-7	-	-
TGTGCCAGCAGCTTAGGAGGACAGCCTGAAGAGACCCAGTACTTC	CASSLGGQPEETQYF	TRBV7-3	TRBJ2-5	-	-
TGTGCCAGCAGCTTAGGATTTGCGGGGGTGCAAGAGACCCAGTACTTC	CASSLGFAGVQETQYF	TRBV7-9	TRBJ2-5	TRBD2	-
TGCAGCGTAGCCCAGGGATACTTCTCCTACGAGCAGTACTTC	CSVAQGYFSYEQYF	TRBV29-1	TRBJ2-7	-	once
TGTGCCAGTAGTCTTCAATTGGGACAGGGGACAGATACGCAGTATTTT	CASSLQLGQGTDTQYF	TRBV19	TRBJ2-3	TRBD1	few
TGTGCCAGCAGTTTTTCGGCGGGACACCACTCTGGGGCCAACGTCCTGACTTTC	CASSFSAGHHSGANVLTF	TRBV27	TRBJ2-6	-	-